This T cell receptor beta chain was sequenced in a study of shared clonotypes between healthy human individuals (dated by TCRdb to 2018 to 2021). For the wider study: A couple of women and a few men aged 18 to 49 years were included in the cohort. Per donor, three plates each were used for CD4 naive and CD4 memory, two for CD8 naive, and one for CD8 memory. To estimate repertoire size and how much clonotype sharing occurs between individuals, the study deeply sequenced the blood TCR repertoires of several healthy adults. Libraries were prepared and TCR repertoires were sequenced by different laboratories using diverse techniques, in order to increase sequencing depth and limit assay-specific biases. Leukapheresis yielded between about 0.9 and 8.9 billion PBMCs per donor. Study-wide conclusions, independent of this receptor: Pairwise subsampling led to the expectation that sequencing depth would affect the degree of clonotype sharing among donors. Only blood was sampled, and tissue TCR repertoires likely differ from those in blood. Compared with non-shared clonotypes, clonotypes shared by all four sorted-subset donors had higher generation probabilities. Naive subsets generally had larger estimated clonotype richness than memory subsets did. Approximately 4.8% of naive CD4, 3.5% of naive CD8, approximately 2.2% of memory CD4, and about 0.4% of memory CD8 clonotypes were shared across a few donors. The genetic and exposure-history diversity represented was limited by the small number of donors. Even with the large sequencing depth, rarefaction of the sorted-subset datasets indicated that sequencing was incomplete.

The donors were healthy, HIV-negative adults with no recently reported acute infections or vaccinations. Every donor was a Caucasian adult living in Nashville, Tennessee, USA. CD4+ T cells were enriched by magnetic negative selection, after which naive cells were positively selected on CD45RA and the negative fraction was taken as the memory subset. Blood was collected by leukapheresis, and PBMCs were isolated by Ficoll-Histopaque density gradient centrifugation and then cryopreserved in liquid nitrogen vapor phase. Purity and quantity of every magnetically sorted T cell population were checked by analytical flow cytometry. Each sorted fraction had its genomic DNA isolated and then quantified by UV absorbance on a Nanodrop 2000c. Regarding this clone: The specificity of this receptor is unknown. No much larger clone exists at a distance of one base, and base qualities are not known.

Using the deep immunoSEQ assay, multiplex PCR amplified TCR CDR3 regions from genomic DNA. Genomic DNA extracted from each cell subset was distributed evenly over all wells of several immunoSEQ 96-well plates, and each plate served as one replicate. For sorted subsets, about 200 ng genomic DNA, equal to 25,000 to 35,000 T cell genomes, was loaded into each replicate PCR. Purified libraries were quantified with a Qubit 3.0 fluorometer, sized on a Bioanalyzer 2100, and re-quantified with the KAPA Library Quantification kit. Every immunoSEQ 96-well plate was sequenced on a dedicated single-read 150-cycle Illumina NextSeq 550 flow cell. Processing in the source paper ran as follows. Because the immunoSEQ output held only junctional sequences and lacked quality scores, the filtering could not match the filtering applied to full-length reads. Sequences were annotated with PyIR, a Python wrapper for IgBLAST v1.9, and V/J genes and CDR3 were assigned using IMGT germline references. Any read was removed if the V/J assignment was weak (E-value above 1e-6), the CDR3 was missing, or the read contained stop codons, out-of-frame junctions, or ambiguous translated residues. V3J clonotypes were defined as sequences sharing an identical inferred V gene, J gene, and CDR3 amino acid sequence. Percentage overlap between repertoires was calculated by dividing the number of shared unique clonotypes by the size of the smaller repertoire. Three approaches were used to assess repertoire richness: RTK rarefaction, the Chao1 estimator, and Recon v2.1 estimates of unobserved clonotypes. OLGA was used to compute generation probabilities for all TCRbeta clonotypes that the gDNA method yielded from a handful of donors. TCRdb limited this immuneACCESS table to in-frame rearrangements with V and J called. A share of clones is missing; checked studies link under half to unresolved V genes, and the rest is unexplained. From that table come the V and J calls and clone size; the DNA was used to work out D and trimming. A total of about 2.3 million clones appear in this sample, 92% of them only once. The biggest ten clones account for 0.37% of the sample.

The sample taken for sequencing was naive CD4+ T cells from PBMCs. The label giving this sample's cell subset or site can be read as: CD45RA+ positively selected. The clonotype originates from a man aged 18 to 35 in good health. Some clones in this sample may be carry-over from other donors' samples.

Here is the DNA: TGCAGCGTCCGCTGGGGCAGTTCGAACACTGAAGCTTTCTTT. Translated, this gives CSVRWGSSNTEAFF. The rearrangement combines TRBV29-1 with TRBJ1-1; the D region possibly corresponds to TRBD1 (5 bases align). The germline V gene yields SQVTM for CDR1 and ANQGSEA for CDR2. V and J lose 6 bases and 1 base, and a span of 15 bases separates them. There are 14 amino acids in the CDR3, from cysteine to phenylalanine inclusive. Of the read, only the CDR3 DNA is kept; its 42 bases are in frame from base 1.